Included here is one T cell receptor beta chain sequence, with context. This clone appeared a few times. Its antigen is not yet known. No quality values exist for individual bases; no much larger clone is one base distant. The cohort comprised fewer than 750 healthy bone marrow donors. All cohort members were sampled while nominally healthy, although unrecorded immune exposures were likely present. The donor tested CMV seropositive and was one of the 289 seropositive cohort members. A peripheral blood sample was collected from each donor, and TCR beta sequencing was performed on peripheral blood mononuclear cells. Genomic DNA extraction from the blood cell samples was performed with the Qiagen DNeasy Blood Extraction Kit. The sample is drawn from a study of cytomegalovirus exposure and HLA in healthy donors (TCRdb year 2017). At the level of the whole study: In an earlier analysis of roughly 500 of the donors, less than 350 Gb of sequence data and roughly 100 million unique TCR beta sequences from 150 million to 200 million T cells were reported. HLA typing included class I and class II loci at four-digit resolution. In a later genetic analysis, genome-wide SNP genotypes for about three fifths of the 666 donors were used, and that subset was treated as a discovery cohort. The study aimed to test whether signatures of past pathogen exposure could be identified by cataloging public T cell receptors. All discovery cohort repertoires had been generated using a single sequencing platform. Alongside the repertoire data, information on donor age, sex, ethnicity and CMV serostatus was compiled. To predict cytomegalovirus infection status, the study combined high-throughput TCR immunosequencing, statistical association of individual TCRs with disease status, and machine learning. Rather than using new phenotypic data, the later analysis identified candidate immune exposures from TCR beta sequences and from how often those sequences occurred across donors. The study used immunosequencing to profile the T cell repertoires of 666 subjects and linked those repertoires to cytomegalovirus serostatus. About five DR-DQ haplotypes were handled as single units for association and clustering, since linkage in the cohort was strong. Of the roughly 400 genotyped donors, 65% to 90% fell in the genetic ancestry cluster associated with self-reported Caucasian donors. In addition to the first cohort of roughly 700 subjects, a separate validation cohort of over 90 different subjects was used. Typing coverage differed by locus: A, B, C, DRB1 and DQB1 were typed in about 629-630 donors, DQA1 in around 500, DPA1 in over 600, and DPB1 in roughly 470. On average, around 230,000 unique TCR beta nucleotide sequences were sequenced per donor among a few hundred genotyped donors of the cohort, with about 19% of those sequences being non-productive. Around 330 gigabases of sequencing data and roughly 81 million unique TCR sequences made up an early release that covered 500 to 650 HLA-typed donors. In an earlier analysis of about 590 of the donors, high-throughput TCR beta sequencing was used to judge whether each TCR beta V gene segment behaved as functional or pseudogenic. A later analysis re-examined previously published TCR beta repertoires from around 670 donors and added high-resolution HLA genotyping to investigate patterns of TCR occurrence.

As encoded in the germline V gene, CDR1 is SGHAT while CDR2 is FQNNGV. Counted from cysteine to phenylalanine, this CDR3 has 12 amino acids. The only DNA kept is the CDR3, 36 bases in frame from the first base. Trimming takes 5 bases from V and 7 bases from J, and the germline ends sit 9 bases apart. Broad study findings and their caveats: In the study, some 160 TCR beta chains were listed as associated with cytomegalovirus. In vitro tests confirmed that three of the cytomegalovirus-associated TCR beta chains recognize cytomegalovirus antigens. The only immune exposure information available for the cohort was CMV serostatus. Several of the top co-occurrence clusters appeared to be linked to parvovirus B19, influenza, CMV and Epstein-Barr virus, according to a later analysis. When HLA alleles, especially DR and DQ, strongly co-occurred, TCR associations were difficult to assign to individual alleles. Some IMGT-functional V segments, including TRBV6-2 and TRBV6-3, could not be distinguished by the 87-base-pair reads and were therefore excluded. This cohort had only TCR beta chains sequenced, and the lack of alpha or paired-chain data limited which features could be detected. Most TCR sequences were observed very rarely across donors, whereas some public TCRs were present in many individuals. According to a later genetic analysis, donors in an Asian-associated ancestry cluster had fewer N-insertions in productive TCRs than the roughly 670-donor mean. HLA typing was unavailable for some donors at each locus, so association tests used only the typed subset. Cytomegalovirus status was reported to be diagnosed by the classifier with high specificity and sensitivity in both the original and validation cohorts. In a later analysis, around 17,000 TCR beta sequences were associated with specific HLA alleles at a false discovery rate of 0.05. According to the authors, the approach could potentially be generalized to other disease states and immunological phenotypes. A later genetic analysis associated a missense DCLRE1C variant with V-gene and J-gene trimming of TCR beta chains, and an independent cohort replicated the association. Correlated functional status among segregating V segments might reflect linkage disequilibrium, but an unknown experimental factor could not be ruled out. Most CMV-associated TCR beta chains appeared to be HLA-restricted in a later analysis, and the HLA associations seemed to be driven largely by CMV exposure. In a later analysis, HLA-associated TCR beta chains were found to be more clonally expanded and to have lower generation probabilities than equally common non-associated chains. Because counts were too low, roughly 17 rarely observed V segments, including chromosome 9 orphons, were left out of the earlier analysis of about 620 of the donors. The presence/absence analyses assumed that sequencing depth was roughly uniform across donors, and that assumption may not be true. Broadly in line with IMGT annotations, most TCR beta V segments showed up in productive rearrangements about 87% or about 30% of the time in an earlier analysis of 587 of the donors. A further reported finding was that TCR beta sequences accurately predicted the HLA-A and HLA-B alleles for most subjects in the first cohort. In a later analysis, TCR association rates were found to vary across HLA loci, with the most associated TCRs seen for DRB1 alleles and the fewest for HLA-C alleles. The sequencing pipeline was judged likely to have produced a cluster of highly shared sequence variants as a technical artifact.

The library relied on the immunoSEQ multiplex PCR assay. For the multiplex PCR, a mixture combining 60 forward primers for TCR Vbeta segments and 13 reverse primers for TCR Jbeta segments was used. The CDR3 region of rearranged TCR beta genes was amplified from genomic DNA by a multiplex PCR assay. The amplified TCR beta libraries were sequenced on the Illumina HiSeq System as 87-base-pair reads. From the authors' description of their analysis: Across the 500 to 750 repertoires, a later analysis counted 80 million or so unique TCR beta chains, around 11 million of which were shared by at least two donors. Raw reads were error-corrected and collapsed into unique sequences by a nearest-neighbor algorithm in which closely related sequences were merged to remove PCR and sequencing errors. Alignment of CDR3 sequences to IMGT reference sequences was used to assign V, D and J gene segments. For a sequence to be retained, a match of at least six nucleotides to both a V gene segment and a J gene segment was required. A rearrangement was called productive if the CDR3 had no stop codons and remained in frame with V and J, and every other rearrangement was called non-productive. CDR3 was defined by IMGT convention, running from the second conserved V-encoded cysteine to the conserved J-encoded phenylalanine. The earlier analysis of a few hundred of the donors excluded sequences that lacked an unambiguous match to a single V gene segment. In an earlier analysis of a few hundred of the donors, V segments were called functional above 56.7% productive rearrangements and were called segregating when the between-donor standard deviation exceeded 5%. A statistical classification framework was built to diagnose cytomegalovirus status from the catalog of TCR beta chain sequences. In a later analysis, V and J genes were assigned by comparing TCR nucleotide sequences against IMGT/GENE-DB human TR gene sequences. Using the TCRdist pipeline, a later analysis assigned CDR3 sequences along with most-parsimonious VDJ recombination scenarios. In a later analysis, each TCR beta chain was defined by its CDR3 amino acid sequence together with its V-gene family, and reads without a unique V-gene family were excluded. As a way to deal with suspected cross-contamination and a sequencing artifact, a later analysis dropped hundreds of nucleotide sequences that were highly shared and had low generation probability. A later analysis calculated a clonal expansion index for each public chain from normalized within-repertoire ranks of inferred template counts. In a later analysis, generation probabilities were computed with a VDJ recombination model fitted to out-of-frame rearrangements, and the resulting probabilities were checked against IGoR. In a later analysis, hypergeometric tests were used to score TCR-TCR, TCR-HLA and TCR-CMV co-occurrence, with a repertoire-size bias correction applied to TCR pairs. To estimate false discovery rates, a later analysis permuted the HLA or CMV assignments 20 times. In a later analysis, co-occurring TCRs were grouped with DBSCAN, and TCRdist sequence similarity was added when clustering was performed within HLA-allele-positive subsets. Repertoires with fewer than 30,000 or more than 120,000 public chains were left out of co-occurrence clustering, as were five repertoires with anomalous nucleotide sharing. Held by TCRdb, this immuneACCESS table contains in-frame sequences only and omits some clones. Under half of the omission traces to an unresolved V gene where checked; the cause of the rest is unknown. The DNA gave D and trimming, while V, J and clone size come from that table. The sample profile shows 90,000 to 150,000 clones; more than 65% of them were found once. In total, the top ten clones hold 4.5% to 6% of the sample.

The chain joins TRBV11-2 to TRBJ2-1, with no confident D gene call. Sequenced material: PBMCs. The receptor was isolated from a man between 18 and 35 years old in good health and CMV-seropositive. The base sequence is TGTGCCAGCAGCCCCCGGTATAATGAGCAGTTCTTC. It encodes CASSPRYNEQFF.